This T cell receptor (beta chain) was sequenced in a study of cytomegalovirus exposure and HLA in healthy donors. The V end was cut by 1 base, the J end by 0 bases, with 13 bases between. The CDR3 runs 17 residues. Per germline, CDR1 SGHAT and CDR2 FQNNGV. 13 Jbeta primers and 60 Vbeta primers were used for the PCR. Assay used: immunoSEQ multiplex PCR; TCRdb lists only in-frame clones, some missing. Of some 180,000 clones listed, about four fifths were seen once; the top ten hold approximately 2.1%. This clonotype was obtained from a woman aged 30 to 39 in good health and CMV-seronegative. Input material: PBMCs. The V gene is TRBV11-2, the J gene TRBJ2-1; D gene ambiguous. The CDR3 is CASSLGLTWSSYNEQFF. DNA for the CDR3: TGTGCCAGCAGCTTAGGTTTGACCTGGAGCTCCTACAATGAGCAGTTCTTC.